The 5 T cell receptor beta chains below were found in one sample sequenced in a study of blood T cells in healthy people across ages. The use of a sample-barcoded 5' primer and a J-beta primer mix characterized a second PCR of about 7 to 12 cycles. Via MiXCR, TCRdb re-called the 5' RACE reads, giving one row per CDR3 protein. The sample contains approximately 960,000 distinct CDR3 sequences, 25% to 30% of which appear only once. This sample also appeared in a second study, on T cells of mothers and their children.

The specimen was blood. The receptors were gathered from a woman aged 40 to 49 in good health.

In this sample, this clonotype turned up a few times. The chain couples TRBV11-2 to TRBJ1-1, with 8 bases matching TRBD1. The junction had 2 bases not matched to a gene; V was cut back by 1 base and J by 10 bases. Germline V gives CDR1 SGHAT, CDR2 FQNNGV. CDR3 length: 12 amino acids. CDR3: CASSLGRGRAFF. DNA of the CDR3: TGTGCCAGCAGCTTAGGCAGGGGGCGAGCTTTCTTT.

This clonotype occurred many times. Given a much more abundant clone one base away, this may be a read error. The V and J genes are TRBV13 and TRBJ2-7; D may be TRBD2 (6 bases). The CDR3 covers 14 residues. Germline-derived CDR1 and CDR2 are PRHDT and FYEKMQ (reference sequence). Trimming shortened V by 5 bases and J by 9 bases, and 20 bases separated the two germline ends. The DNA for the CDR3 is TGTGCCAGCAGCCCTCGGGACTTCCGAGAGGTGCAGTACTTC. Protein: CASSPRDFREVQYF.

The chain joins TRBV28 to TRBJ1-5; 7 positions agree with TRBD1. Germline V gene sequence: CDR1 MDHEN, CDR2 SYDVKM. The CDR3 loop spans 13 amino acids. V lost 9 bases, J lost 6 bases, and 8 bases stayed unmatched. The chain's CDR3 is CASRRQGSQPQHF. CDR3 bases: TGTGCCAGTCGCCGACAGGGTAGTCAGCCCCAGCATTTT.

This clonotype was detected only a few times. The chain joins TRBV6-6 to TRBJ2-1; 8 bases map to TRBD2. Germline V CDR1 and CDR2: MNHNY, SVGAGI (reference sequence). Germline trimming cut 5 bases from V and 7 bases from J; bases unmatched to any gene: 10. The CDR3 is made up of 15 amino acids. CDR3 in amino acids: CASSPRGGFANEQFF. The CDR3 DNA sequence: TGTGCCAGCAGTCCTCGGGGGGGCTTCGCAAATGAGCAGTTCTTC.

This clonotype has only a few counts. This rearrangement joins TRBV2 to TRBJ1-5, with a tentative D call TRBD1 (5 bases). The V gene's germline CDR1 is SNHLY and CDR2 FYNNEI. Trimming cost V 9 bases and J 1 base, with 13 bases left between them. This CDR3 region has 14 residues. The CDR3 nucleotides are TGTGCCAGTTCTCAGGGAAAGAGCAATCAGCCCCAGCATTTT. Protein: CASSQGKSNQPQHF.